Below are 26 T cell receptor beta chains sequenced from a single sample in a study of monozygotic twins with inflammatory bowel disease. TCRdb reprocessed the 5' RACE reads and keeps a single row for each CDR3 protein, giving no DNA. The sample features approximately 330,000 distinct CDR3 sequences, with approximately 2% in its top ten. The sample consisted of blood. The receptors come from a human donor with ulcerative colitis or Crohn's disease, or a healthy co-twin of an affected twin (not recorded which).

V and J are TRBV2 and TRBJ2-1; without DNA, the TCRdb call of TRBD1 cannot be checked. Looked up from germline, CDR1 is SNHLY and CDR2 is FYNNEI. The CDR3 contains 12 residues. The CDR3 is CASSPGAAEQFF.

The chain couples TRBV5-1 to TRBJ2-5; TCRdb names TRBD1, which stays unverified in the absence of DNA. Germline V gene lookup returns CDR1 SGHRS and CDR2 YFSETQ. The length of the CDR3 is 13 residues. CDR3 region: CASFLGGRETQYF.

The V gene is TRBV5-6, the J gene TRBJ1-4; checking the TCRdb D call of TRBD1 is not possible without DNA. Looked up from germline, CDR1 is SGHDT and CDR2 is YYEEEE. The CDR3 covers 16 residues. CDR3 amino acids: CASSLRQGATNEKLFF.

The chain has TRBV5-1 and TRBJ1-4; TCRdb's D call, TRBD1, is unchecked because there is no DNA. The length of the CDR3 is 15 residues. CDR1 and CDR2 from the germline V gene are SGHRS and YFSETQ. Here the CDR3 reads CASSPEGRTNEKLFF. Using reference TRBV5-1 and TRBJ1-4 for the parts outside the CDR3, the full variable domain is KAGVTQTPRYLIKTRGQQVTLSCSPISGHRSVSWYQQTPGQGLQFLFEYFSETQRNKGNFPGRFSGRQFSNSRSEMNVSTLELGDSALYLCASSPEGRTNEKLFFGSGTQLSVL.

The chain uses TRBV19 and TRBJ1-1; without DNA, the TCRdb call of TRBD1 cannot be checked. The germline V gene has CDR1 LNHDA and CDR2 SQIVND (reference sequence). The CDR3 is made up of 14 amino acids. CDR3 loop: CASGGLPGNTEAFF. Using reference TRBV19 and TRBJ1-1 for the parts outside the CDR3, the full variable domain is DGGITQSPKYLFRKEGQNVTLSCEQNLNHDAMYWYRQDPGQGLRLIYYSQIVNDFQKGDIAEGYSVSREKKESFPLTVTSAQKNPTAFYLCASGGLPGNTEAFFGQGTRLTVV.

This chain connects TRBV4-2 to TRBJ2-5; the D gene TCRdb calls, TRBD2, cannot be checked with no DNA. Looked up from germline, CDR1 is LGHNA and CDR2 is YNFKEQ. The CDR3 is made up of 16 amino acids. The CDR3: CASSQDWSGRGKTQYF.

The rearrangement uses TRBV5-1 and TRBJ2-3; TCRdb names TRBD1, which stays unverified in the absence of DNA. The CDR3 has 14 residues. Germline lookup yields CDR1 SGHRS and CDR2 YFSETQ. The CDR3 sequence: CASSPLGPTATQYF.

The chain's CDR3 is CASSETSGSYNEQFF. The chain links TRBV6-1 to TRBJ2-1; TCRdb proposes TRBD2, but this gene call is untestable without DNA. CDR1 and CDR2 (germline): MNHNS, SASEGT. This CDR3 is built from 15 residues.

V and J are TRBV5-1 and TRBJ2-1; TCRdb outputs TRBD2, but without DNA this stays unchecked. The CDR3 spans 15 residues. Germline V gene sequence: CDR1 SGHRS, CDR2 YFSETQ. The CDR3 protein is CASSLPGTVYNEQFF.

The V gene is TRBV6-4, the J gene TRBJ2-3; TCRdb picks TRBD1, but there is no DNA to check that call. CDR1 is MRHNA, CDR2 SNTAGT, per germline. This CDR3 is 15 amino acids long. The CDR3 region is CASSDSSGGTDTQYF.

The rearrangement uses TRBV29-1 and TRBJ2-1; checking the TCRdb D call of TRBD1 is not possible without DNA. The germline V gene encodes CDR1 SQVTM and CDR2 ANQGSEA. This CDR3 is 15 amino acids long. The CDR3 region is CSVEGTGPEYNEQFF.

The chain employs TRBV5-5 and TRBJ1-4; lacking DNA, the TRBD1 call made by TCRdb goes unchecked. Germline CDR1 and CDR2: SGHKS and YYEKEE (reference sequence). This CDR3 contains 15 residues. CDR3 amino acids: CASSLLTAPEAKLFF.

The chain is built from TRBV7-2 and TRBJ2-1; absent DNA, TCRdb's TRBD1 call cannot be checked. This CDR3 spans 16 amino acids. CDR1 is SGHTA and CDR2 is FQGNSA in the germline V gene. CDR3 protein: CASSLGDRGQGNEQFF.

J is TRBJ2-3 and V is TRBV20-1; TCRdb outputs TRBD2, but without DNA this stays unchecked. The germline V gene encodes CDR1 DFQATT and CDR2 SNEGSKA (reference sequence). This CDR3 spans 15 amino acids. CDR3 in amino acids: CSASSGGAGTDTQYF.

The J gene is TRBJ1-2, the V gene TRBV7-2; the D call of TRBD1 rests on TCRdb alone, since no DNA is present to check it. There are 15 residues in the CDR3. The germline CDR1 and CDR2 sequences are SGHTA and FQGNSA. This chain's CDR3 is CASSLAGTGIYGYTF. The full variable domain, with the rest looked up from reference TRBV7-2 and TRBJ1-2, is GAGVSQSPSNKVTEKGKDVELRCDPISGHTALYWYRQSLGQGLEFLIYFQGNSAPDKSGLPSDRFSAERTGGSVSTLTIQRTQQEDSAVYLCASSLAGTGIYGYTFGSGTRLTVV.

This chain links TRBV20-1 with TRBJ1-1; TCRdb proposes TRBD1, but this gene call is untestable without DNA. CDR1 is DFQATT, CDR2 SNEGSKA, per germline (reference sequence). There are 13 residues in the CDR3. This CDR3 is CSARDRGVTEAFF.

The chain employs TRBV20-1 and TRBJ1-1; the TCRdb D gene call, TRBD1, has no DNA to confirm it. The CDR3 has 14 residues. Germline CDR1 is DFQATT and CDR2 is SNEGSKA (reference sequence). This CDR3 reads CSAPEMAGVTEAFF.

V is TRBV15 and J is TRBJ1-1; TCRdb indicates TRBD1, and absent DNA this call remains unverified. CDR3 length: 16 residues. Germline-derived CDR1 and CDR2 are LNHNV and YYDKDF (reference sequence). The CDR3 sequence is CATSRDATGLGSEAFF.

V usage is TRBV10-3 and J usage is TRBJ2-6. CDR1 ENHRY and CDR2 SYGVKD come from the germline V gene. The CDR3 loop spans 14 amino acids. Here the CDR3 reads CAIRDISGANVLTF.

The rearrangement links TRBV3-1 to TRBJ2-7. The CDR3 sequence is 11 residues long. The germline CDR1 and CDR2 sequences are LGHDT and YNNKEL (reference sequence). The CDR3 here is CASSQGYEQYF.

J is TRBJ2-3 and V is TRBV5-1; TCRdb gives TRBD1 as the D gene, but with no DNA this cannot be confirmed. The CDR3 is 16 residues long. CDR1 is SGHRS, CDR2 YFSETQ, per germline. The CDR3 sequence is CASSLSGQGFTDTQYF.

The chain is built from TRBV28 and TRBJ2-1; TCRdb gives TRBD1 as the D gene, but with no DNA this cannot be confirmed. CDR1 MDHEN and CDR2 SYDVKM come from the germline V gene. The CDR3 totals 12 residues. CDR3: CAHYRGDNEQFF.

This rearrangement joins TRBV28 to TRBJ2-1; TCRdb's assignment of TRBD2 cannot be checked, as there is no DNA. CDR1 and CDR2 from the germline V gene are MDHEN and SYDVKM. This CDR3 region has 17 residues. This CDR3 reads CASSHPTKGPNYNEQFF.

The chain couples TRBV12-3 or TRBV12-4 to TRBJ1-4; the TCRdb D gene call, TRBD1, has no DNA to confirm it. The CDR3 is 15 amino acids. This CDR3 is CASRAQGSYHEKLFF.

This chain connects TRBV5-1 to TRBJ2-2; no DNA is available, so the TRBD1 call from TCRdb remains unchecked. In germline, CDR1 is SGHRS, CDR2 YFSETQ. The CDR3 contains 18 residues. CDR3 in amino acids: CASGTRPQGSLDTGELFF.

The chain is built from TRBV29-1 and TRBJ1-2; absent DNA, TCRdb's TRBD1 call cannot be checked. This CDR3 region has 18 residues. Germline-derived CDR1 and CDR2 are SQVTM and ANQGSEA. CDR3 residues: CSVEEGIGQGDINYGYTF. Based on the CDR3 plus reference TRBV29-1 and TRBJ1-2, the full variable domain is SAVISQKPSRDICQRGTSLTIQCQVDSQVTMMFWYRQQPGQSLTLIATANQGSEATYESGFVIDKFPISRPNLTFSTLTVSNMSPEDSSIYLCSVEEGIGQGDINYGYTFGSGTRLTVV.